The clone carrying this T cell receptor beta chain came up once. The antigen remains unidentified. The V end lost 5 bases, the J end lost 4 bases, and 17 bases lay between the germline ends. CDR3 size: 15 residues. The V gene's germline CDR1 is SEHNR and CDR2 FQNEAQ (reference sequence). The data were taken from a study of molecular identifiers for immune sequencing clone quantification. Broader study findings: Among some 990,000 naive cells, as was reported, spiked Jurkat TCR RNA from one cell was detectable. Sharing of a barcode by identical TCR molecules could cause highly expanded clone sizes to be underestimated. Under 1% of molecules in naive cells, but over 99% of effector molecules, belonged to clones above 20 RNA copies.

Each CDR3 protein is one row after TCRdb ran MiXCR on the PCR reads. The sample includes under 650,000 distinct CDR3 sequences, roughly 21% seen only once; the top ten take roughly 0.83%. This TCR came from a human donor in good health. Some libraries in this study had Jurkat cell RNA spiked in. What was sequenced was naive CD8+ T cells from blood, with Jurkat cell RNA spiked in. Indicated subset: FACS-sorted CD8+CD4-CCR7+CD45RA+ naive T cells. The chain uses TRBV7-9 and TRBJ1-1; D gene uncertain. Written as DNA, the CDR3 is TGTGCCAGCAGCGTTTATGGGGAGGAAGGCACTGAAGCTTTCTTT. Translation gives CASSVYGEEGTEAFF.